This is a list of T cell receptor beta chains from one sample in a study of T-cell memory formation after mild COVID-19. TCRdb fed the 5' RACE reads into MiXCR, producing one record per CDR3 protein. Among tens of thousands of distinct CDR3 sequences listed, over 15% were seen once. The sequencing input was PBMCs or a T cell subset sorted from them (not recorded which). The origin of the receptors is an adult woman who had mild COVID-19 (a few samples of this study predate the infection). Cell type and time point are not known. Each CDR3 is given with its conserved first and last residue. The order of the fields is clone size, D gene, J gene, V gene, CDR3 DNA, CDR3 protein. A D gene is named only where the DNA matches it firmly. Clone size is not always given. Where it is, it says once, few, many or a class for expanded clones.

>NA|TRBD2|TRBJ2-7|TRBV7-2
TGTGCCAGCAGATCCATTTCGAGCGGGAGATTCTCCTACGAGCAGTACTTC
CASRSISSGRFSYEQYF
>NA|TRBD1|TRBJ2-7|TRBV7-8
TGTGCCAGCAGCTCCATACCGGGACAGGGGCTCAACGAGCAGTACTTC
CASSSIPGQGLNEQYF
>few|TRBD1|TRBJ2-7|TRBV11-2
TGTGCCAGCAGCACCCGACAGGGACCCTACGAGCAGTACTTC
CASSTRQGPYEQYF
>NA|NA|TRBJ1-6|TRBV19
TGTGCCAGTAGTCCGCAGAGACCTCTTAATTCACCCCTCCACTTT
CASSPQRPLNSPLHF
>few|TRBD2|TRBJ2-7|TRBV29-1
TGCAGCGTCCTCGGTCGGGCTAGCGGGAGAGGGGACGAGCAGTACTTC
CSVLGRASGRGDEQYF
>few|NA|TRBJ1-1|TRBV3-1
TGTGCCAGCAATGGGGGGGGCCGTGCCACTGAAGCTTTCTTT
CASNGGGRATEAFF
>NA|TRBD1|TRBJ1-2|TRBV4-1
TGCGCCAGCAGCCAAGACCCCGGACAGGTAGTGCATGGCTACACCTTC
CASSQDPGQVVHGYTF
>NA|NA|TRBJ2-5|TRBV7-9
TGTGCCAGCAAATTTTTTACACCACAAGAGACCCAGTACTTC
CASKFFTPQETQYF
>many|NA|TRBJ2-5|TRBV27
TGTGCCAGCAGTTTATCTGGGACCCAGTACTTC
CASSLSGTQYF
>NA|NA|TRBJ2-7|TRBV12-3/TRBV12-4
TGTGCCAGCAGTTCAGGGTCCTACGAGCAGTACTTC
CASSSGSYEQYF
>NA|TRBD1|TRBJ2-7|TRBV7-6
TGTGCCAGCAGCTCGGACAGGGCGCCCTACGAGCAGTACTTC
CASSSDRAPYEQYF
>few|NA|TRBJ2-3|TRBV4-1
TGCGCCAGCAGCCAAGAGGCCCGGCACACAGATACGCAGTATTTT
CASSQEARHTDTQYF
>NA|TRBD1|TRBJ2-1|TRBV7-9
TGTGCCAGCAGCCCCGGGACAGATCCCTACAATGAGCAGTTCTTC
CASSPGTDPYNEQFF